This entry lists 16 T cell receptor beta chains sequenced from one sample in a study of cytomegalovirus exposure and HLA in healthy donors. Primers for the PCR totalled 60 Vbeta and 13 Jbeta. Clones were read by immunoSEQ multiplex PCR, and TCRdb kept only the in-frame ones, dropping some. The profile shows approximately 160,000 clones, 75% of them singletons. What was sequenced was PBMCs. The receptor source for this set is a male donor in good health and CMV-seronegative.

V usage is TRBV4-3 and J usage is TRBJ1-3, with 7 bases aligning to TRBD1. The CDR3 is made up of 16 amino acids. Trimming at V came to 8 bases and at J to 0 bases, leaving 10 bases not matched to a gene. From germline, CDR1 is LGHNA and CDR2 YSLEER. CDR3 sequence: CASQEQTGTSGNTIYF. The CDR3 nucleotides read TGCGCCAGCCAAGAGCAGACAGGGACCTCTGGAAACACCATATATTTT.

This clone showed up just once. Different DNA sequences within this sample yield the same CDR3. The V and J genes are TRBV7-3 and TRBJ2-5; TRBD2 aligns across 15 bases. The CDR3 loop spans 15 amino acids. Per germline, CDR1 SGHTA and CDR2 FQGTGA. V was pared by 4 bases and J by 4 bases, with 1 base of the junction left unmatched. The CDR3 sequence: CASSSGLAGGETQYF. CDR3 bases: TGTGCCAGCAGCTCGGGACTAGCGGGAGGAGAGACCCAGTACTTC.

The CDR3 sequence is CASSLLAGALSYEQYF. The DNA for the CDR3 is TGTGCCAGCAGTTTATTGGCAGGGGCCCTCTCCTACGAGCAGTACTTC. V gene TRBV27 combines with J gene TRBJ2-7; tentative D call: TRBD1 (6 bases). Trimming cost V 1 base and J 0 bases, with 13 bases left between them. Germline CDR1 MNHEY, CDR2 SMNVEV (reference sequence). This CDR3 has 16 amino acids.

The V call is TRBV19, the J call TRBJ2-1; TRBD2 agrees at 14 bases. The junction had 11 bases not matched to a gene; V was cut back by 5 bases and J by 8 bases. In germline, CDR1 is LNHDA, CDR2 SQIVND (reference sequence). CDR3 length: 17 amino acids. The CDR3 sequence is CASSDLGTSGRRHEQFF. CDR3 coding DNA: TGTGCCAGTAGTGACCTCGGGACTAGCGGGAGAAGGCATGAGCAGTTCTTC.

The chain has TRBV30 and TRBJ1-2, with TRBD1 matching over 7 bases. The J segment lost 8 bases and the V segment lost 4 bases, leaving 13 bases of the junction unmatched. This CDR3 is built from 14 residues. The germline gives CDR1 GTSNPN, CDR2 SVGIG (reference sequence). CDR3: CAWTEGDRIRGYTF. The CDR3 DNA sequence: TGTGCCTGGACCGAGGGGGACAGAATTCGCGGCTACACCTTC. The whole variable domain, filled in from reference TRBV30 and TRBJ1-2, reads SQTIHQWPATLVQPVGSPLSLECTVEGTSNPNLYWYRQAAGRGLQLLFYSVGIGQISSEVPQNLSASRPQDRQFILSSKKLLLSDSGFYLCAWTEGDRIRGYTFGSGTRLTVV.

This clone was observed a handful of times. V is TRBV19 and J is TRBJ2-7; 8 bases fit TRBD1. This CDR3 is 13 amino acids long. Germline assignment: CDR1 LNHDA and CDR2 SQIVND (reference sequence). With V trimmed by 2 bases and J by 7 bases, 4 bases remained unmatched. CDR3 protein: CASSIPGGSEQYF. CDR3 nucleotide sequence: TGTGCCAGTAGTATACCAGGGGGCAGTGAGCAGTACTTC.

The chain joins TRBV7-2 to TRBJ2-3, with 13 bases fitting TRBD2. This CDR3 is 15 amino acids long. Unmatched junction bases numbered 4, after V lost 5 bases and J lost 5 bases. Germline lookup yields CDR1 SGHTA and CDR2 FQGNSA. CDR3 sequence (DNA): TGTGCCAGCAGCGGACTAGCGGGAGAGGTAGATACGCAGTATTTT. This translates into CASSGLAGEVDTQYF. The variable domain in full, completed from reference TRBV7-2 and TRBJ2-3, reads GAGVSQSPSNKVTEKGKDVELRCDPISGHTALYWYRQSLGQGLEFLIYFQGNSAPDKSGLPSDRFSAERTGGSVSTLTIQRTQQEDSAVYLCASSGLAGEVDTQYFGPGTRLTVL.

V and J are TRBV2 and TRBJ1-4, with TRBD1 matching 10 bases. This CDR3 comprises 14 residues. Unmatched junction bases numbered 6, after V lost 7 bases and J lost 7 bases. Germline loops: CDR1 SNHLY, CDR2 FYNNEI. CDR3 nucleotides: TGTGCCAGCATCCGGGACAGGGGTTTTGAAAAACTGTTTTTT. Translation: CASIRDRGFEKLFF.

The chain links TRBV9 to TRBJ2-7; 9 positions agree with TRBD2. Germline CDR1 reads SGDLS; CDR2 reads YYNGEE. J lost 7 bases, V lost 0 bases, and 8 bases had no gene match. The CDR3 is 15 amino acids. The CDR3 spells CASSVGASGTGEQYF. The CDR3 nucleotides read TGTGCCAGCAGCGTAGGGGCTAGCGGGACGGGAGAGCAGTACTTC.

The chain is built from TRBV18 and TRBJ2-2; D unresolved. This CDR3 region has 14 residues. CDR1 and CDR2 from the germline V gene are KGHSH and LQKENI. V lost 0 bases, J lost 3 bases, and 5 bases lay in between. CDR3 protein: CASSPPAHTGELFF. CDR3 DNA: TGTGCCAGCTCACCACCGGCCCACACCGGGGAGCTGTTTTTT.

In regard to this clone: One junction end disagrees with the germline gene, perhaps due to a read error. The CDR3, as DNA: TGTGCCAGCAGCCGCCGGACAGGGGGCGAAAGCTACACCTTC. This codes for CASSRRTGGESYTF. The chain has TRBV4-1 and TRBJ1-2; 11 bases line up with TRBD1. The CDR3 has 14 residues. CDR1 is MGHRA, CDR2 YSYEKL, per germline.

There are a few counts of this clone. Other DNA sequences in this sample translate to the same CDR3. The chain uses TRBV2 and TRBJ1-2; 10 bases match TRBD1. V lost 4 bases and J lost 6; bases outside the gene matches: 2. Germline V gene sequence: CDR1 SNHLY, CDR2 FYNNEI. CDR3 length equals 13 residues. CDR3 nucleotide sequence: TGTGCCAGCAGTGGACAGGGGGCCGATGGCTACACCTTC. It yields the protein CASSGQGADGYTF.

The table lists this clone with a count of one. The V gene is TRBV5-1, the J gene TRBJ2-1; the D is unclear. From germline, CDR1 is SGHRS and CDR2 YFSETQ. The CDR3 contains 15 residues. V shed 0 bases and J shed 0 bases, with 7 bases lying between them. CDR3 DNA sequence: TGCGCCAGCAGCTTGGGAGCTAGCTCCTACAATGAGCAGTTCTTC. This encodes CASSLGASSYNEQFF.

The rearrangement joins TRBV5-5 to TRBJ2-3; 11 bases agree with TRBD2. V shed 1 base and J 7 bases; nucleotides not matched to a gene: 8. This CDR3 has 16 residues. Per germline, CDR1 SGHKS and CDR2 YYEKEE (reference sequence). The CDR3 spells CASSLSTSGGSYTQYF. CDR3 nucleotides: TGTGCCAGCAGCTTGAGTACTAGCGGGGGAAGTTATACGCAGTATTTT.

The chain links TRBV11-2 to TRBJ2-7; D is perhaps TRBD2 (5 bases). Germline lookup yields CDR1 SGHAT and CDR2 FQNNGV. The CDR3 sequence is 13 residues long. V lost 5 bases to trimming and J lost 2 bases, with 10 bases between them. The CDR3 reads CASSRGLTYEQYF. DNA of the CDR3: TGTGCCAGCAGCCGGGGTCTAACCTACGAGCAGTACTTC.

This sequence joins TRBV7-9 and TRBJ2-5, with D tentatively TRBD1 (5 bases). Between the trimmed V and J ends, which lost 4 bases and 0 bases, there was a span of 9 bases. In germline, CDR1 is SEHNR, CDR2 FQNEAQ (reference sequence). CDR3 length: 14 amino acids. The DNA of the CDR3 is TGTGCCAGCAGCTCGCAGGGTCACCAAGAGACCCAGTACTTC. Its translation is CASSSQGHQETQYF.